These 16 T cell receptor beta chains came from one sample sequenced in a study of blood T cells in healthy people across ages (dated by TCRdb to 2013 to 2016). Library construction relied on 5' RACE. This sample was sequenced with an Illumina HiSeq 2500. A second PCR of roughly 6 to 11 cycles was run with a J-beta primer mix and a sample-barcoded 5' primer. The public reads were quality trimmed at Q25 with fastp and then assembled into clones with MiXCR by TCRdb, keeping productive beta chains. Rows are unified per CDR3 protein, each entry keeping the most common DNA and genes. The table for this sample lists more than 500,000 distinct CDR3 sequences; 27% of them were counted only once. The ten largest clones add up to around 18% of the sample. Input material: blood. The source is an older woman in good health.

This clonotype was seen a handful of times. The chain carries TRBV6-2 or TRBV6-3 and TRBJ2-5; D ambiguous. The V end was cut by 7 bases, the J end by 3 bases, with 0 bases between. Germline-derived CDR1 and CDR2 are MNHEY and SVGEGT. The CDR3 has 9 amino acids. The CDR3 reads CASKETQYF. In nucleotides, the CDR3 is TGTGCCAGCAAAGAGACCCAGTACTTC.

This chain joins TRBV29-1 and TRBJ2-7, with D hard to call. Between the trimmed V and J ends, which lost 1 base and 1 base, there was a span of 8 bases. This CDR3 comprises 13 residues. Germline CDR1 SQVTM, CDR2 ANQGSEA. The CDR3 here is CSVEGSQSYEQYF. The CDR3 DNA reads TGCAGCGTTGAAGGGTCACAGTCCTACGAGCAGTACTTC.

The chain carries TRBV7-9 and TRBJ2-5; 9 bases map to TRBD2. V dropped 2 bases and J dropped 3; count of bases not matched to a gene: 4. Germline V lookup: CDR1 SEHNR, CDR2 FQNEAQ (reference sequence). The CDR3 is made up of 15 amino acids. The DNA of the CDR3 is TGTGCCAGCAGCTTAAGTCTAGCGGGGAAAGAGACCCAGTACTTC. Residues: CASSLSLAGKETQYF.

The chain has TRBV6-6 and TRBJ2-5; 7 bases are a match to TRBD2. The DNA end favors TRBJ2-1, so the J call may be wrong. There are 12 residues in the CDR3. The germline V gene has CDR1 MNHNY and CDR2 SVGAGI (reference sequence). In DNA, the CDR3 is TGTGCCAGCAGTTCCGGACTAGTAGAGCAGTTCTTC. Its protein is CASSSGLVEQFF.

The genes are TRBV20-1 and TRBJ2-5; TRBD2 matches at 11 bases. V was clipped by 0 bases and J by 5 bases; unmatched bases: 8. CDR1 DFQATT and CDR2 SNEGSKA come from the germline V gene (reference sequence). The CDR3 spans 16 residues. This CDR3 reads CSARDPTSGARETQYF. CDR3 nucleotides: TGCAGTGCTAGAGATCCGACTAGCGGGGCCAGGGAGACCCAGTACTTC.

In regard to this clonotype: One junction end disagrees with the germline gene, perhaps due to a read error. The chain combines TRBV10-2 with TRBJ2-3, with D maybe TRBD1 (6 bases). CDR3 size: 14 residues. CDR1 WSHSY and CDR2 SAAADI come from the germline V gene. The DNA of the CDR3 is TGCGCCAGCAGTGCCCAGGGTCGGACAGATACGCTGTATTTT. Its translation is CASSAQGRTDTLYF.

The V and J genes are TRBV12-3 or TRBV12-4 and TRBJ1-1, with D tentatively TRBD1 (5 bases). The germline V and J ends were trimmed by 10 bases and 1 base, with 16 bases remaining between them. The CDR3 loop spans 14 amino acids. The CDR3 bases are TGTGCCACCCAGGGCCTTACATGGAACACTGAAGCTTTCTTT. Translated: CATQGLTWNTEAFF.

The chain carries TRBV20-1 and TRBJ1-2, with 9 bases fitting TRBD1. Germline V gene lookup returns CDR1 DFQATT and CDR2 SNEGSKA (reference sequence). CDR3 length: 12 amino acids. The CDR3 loop is CTFRGQGDGYTF. The CDR3 region has the DNA TGCACTTTTCGGGGACAGGGAGATGGCTACACCTTC.

As for this clonotype: One junction end disagrees with the germline gene, perhaps due to a read error. This chain uses TRBV4-3 with TRBJ1-2; no clear D. This CDR3 region has 15 residues. Germline CDR1 is LGHNA and CDR2 is YSLEER. Written as DNA, the CDR3 is TGCGCCGGCAGCCAAGAAGATCGGAGTTCCTACGGCTACACCTTC. It specifies CAGSQEDRSSYGYTF.

This clonotype was seen many times. The chain combines TRBV11-2 with TRBJ1-2; 9 bases agree with TRBD1. The J segment lost 4 bases and the V segment lost 0 bases, leaving 3 bases of the junction unmatched. The germline V gene has CDR1 SGHAT and CDR2 FQNNGV. The CDR3 is 15 residues long. CDR3 amino acids: CASSLETGGFYGYTF. The CDR3 nucleotides read TGTGCCAGCAGCTTAGAGACAGGGGGTTTCTATGGCTACACCTTC.

This rearrangement joins TRBV27 to TRBJ2-1, with 8 nucleotides matching TRBD2. Germline CDR1 MNHEY, CDR2 SMNVEV (reference sequence). The CDR3 is 19 amino acids. Trimming at V came to 5 bases and at J to 0 bases, leaving 15 bases not matched to a gene. DNA for the CDR3: TGTGCCAGCAGTCCCAGCCCTCTAGCGGGCCGGTCCTCCTACAATGAGCAGTTCTTC. This codes for CASSPSPLAGRSSYNEQFF.

Only one count was recorded for this clonotype. V gene TRBV4-1 combines with J gene TRBJ2-3; D not resolved. Germline V CDR1 and CDR2: MGHRA, YSYEKL. The V gene lost 1 base and the J gene lost 5 bases, with 7 bases spanning the gap. The CDR3 contains 13 residues. CDR3 in DNA: TGCGCCAGCAGCCAAGGATCCGTAGATACGCAGTATTTT. It codes for CASSQGSVDTQYF.

The chain joins TRBV5-5 to TRBJ2-5, with D hard to call. The CDR3 runs to 14 residues. Germline CDR1 SGHKS, CDR2 YYEKEE (reference sequence). V lost 1 base, J lost 5 bases, and 12 bases lay in between. CDR3 sequence reads: CASSLSRQPETQYF. CDR3 nucleotide sequence: TGTGCCAGCAGCTTGTCGCGCCAGCCGGAGACCCAGTACTTC.

This clonotype was seen ten or more times. The chain couples TRBV20-1 to TRBJ1-6; D not certain. Looked up from germline, CDR1 is DFQATT and CDR2 is SNEGSKA (reference sequence). The ends were cut back, 3 bases at V and 7 bases at J, with 7 bases in the middle. The CDR3 covers 12 residues. DNA of the CDR3: TGCAGTGCTAGGAATAGCAATTCACCCCTCCACTTT. This sequence encodes CSARNSNSPLHF.

In this sample, this clonotype turned up a few times. This chain joins TRBV18 and TRBJ2-1, with 9 bases lining up with TRBD2. The germline V gene has CDR1 KGHSH and CDR2 LQKENI. V was pared by 3 bases and J by 7 bases, with 7 bases of the junction left unmatched. This CDR3 has 15 amino acids. The CDR3 nucleotides read TGTGCCAGCTCACCTTCGACTAGCGGTATAAATGAGCAGTTCTTC. As protein: CASSPSTSGINEQFF.

This clonotype occurred a few times. This sequence joins TRBV3-1 and TRBJ2-1; tentative D call: TRBD1 (6 bases). CDR3 length: 15 residues. V lost 4 bases, J lost 7 bases, and 17 bases lay in between. Germline lookup yields CDR1 LGHDT and CDR2 YNNKEL (reference sequence). For the CDR3, the DNA is TGTGCCAGCAGCCTATGGGGGCAAAGGGGGAATGAGCAGTTCTTC. Its protein product is CASSLWGQRGNEQFF.